This section outlines one T cell receptor beta chain sequence together with its context. What it binds is not known. Only in-frame clones appear in the TCRdb table, and some are missing; sequencing was by immunoSEQ multiplex PCR. This sample carries tens of thousands of clones, 65% to 80% of them seen once, and the ten largest clones take 2.4%. The record originates from a study of PD-1 blockade in classical Hodgkin lymphoma. As for the study in general: On a schedule of every 2 weeks, patients received nivolumab 3 mg/kg intravenously.

Looked up from germline, CDR1 is SGHTA and CDR2 is FQGNSA. This CDR3 is built from 13 residues. Trimming shortened V by 0 bases and J by 4 bases, and 7 bases separated the two germline ends. Study-wide points: In newly diagnosed patients, baseline TCR diversity was reportedly below that of healthy donors. Newly diagnosed patients and complete responders had comparable diversity at baseline. No one has yet defined what causes the repertoire differences, which may be disease activity or prior therapy.

The patients all showed relapse after autologous stem cell transplantation, while their brentuximab vedotin exposure varied. Magnetic depletion of unwanted cells isolated CD4+ T cells from thawed PBMCs. This chain joins TRBV7-2 and TRBJ2-7; D is unclear. The TCR was taken from a human donor with classical Hodgkin lymphoma. Source: CD4+ T cells from blood, taken at baseline. The CDR3 sequence is CASSLAVVYEQYF. As DNA, the CDR3 is TGTGCCAGCAGCTTAGCGGTCGTTTACGAGCAGTACTTC.